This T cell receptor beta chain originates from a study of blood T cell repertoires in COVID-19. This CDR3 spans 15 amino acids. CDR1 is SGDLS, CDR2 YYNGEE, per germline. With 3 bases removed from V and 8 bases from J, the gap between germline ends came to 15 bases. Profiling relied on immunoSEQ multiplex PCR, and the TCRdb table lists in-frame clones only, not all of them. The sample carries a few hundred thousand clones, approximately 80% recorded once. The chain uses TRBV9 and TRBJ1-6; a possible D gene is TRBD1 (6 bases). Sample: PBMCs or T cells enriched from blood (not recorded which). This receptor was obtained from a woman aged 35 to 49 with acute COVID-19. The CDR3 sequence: CASSASQGPDSPLHF. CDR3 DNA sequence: TGTGCCAGCAGCGCATCTCAGGGGCCCGATTCACCCCTCCACTTT.